A selection of T cell receptor beta chains follows, all from one sample in a study of glioma-infiltrating T cells. Each CDR3 protein gets one entry after TCRdb re-called the multiplex PCR reads with MiXCR. The data hold about 1,000 distinct CDR3 sequences, with approximately 60% observed a single time. Sequencing input: glioma tissue, nonneoplastic brain tissue, or PBMCs (not recorded which). Receptors were obtained from a human donor with low-grade glioma or glioblastoma, undergoing nonglioma brain surgery, or in good health (not recorded which). CDR3s include the opening cysteine and the closing phenylalanine or tryptophan. A D gene is named only where the DNA matches it firmly. Rows may omit the clone size; those that give it use once, few, many or a size class.

J gene	clone size	V gene	D gene	CDR3 DNA	CDR3 protein
TRBJ1-2	.	TRBV24-1	.	.	CANSGSGANYGCTF
TRBJ1-1	.	TRBV2	TRBD1	TGTGCCAGCAGTAGAAACAGGGGCCGGAACACTGAAGCTTTCTTT	CASSRNRGRNTEAFF
TRBJ2-3	.	TRBV27	.	TGTGCCAGCAGTTTGTCGATAAGCACAGCTACGCAGTATTTT	CASSLSISTATQYF
TRBJ1-3	many	TRBV5-4	.	TGTGCCAGCAGCTTGGCCGGGGGAAACACCATATATTTT	CASSLAGGNTIYF
TRBJ1-2	many	TRBV29-1	.	TGCAGCGTTGATCATCTTACAGGGAGAAAGGGAGGCTATGGCTACACCTTC	CSVDHLTGRKGGYGYTF
TRBJ2-3	large	TRBV27	.	TGTGCCAGCAGTTGGGGCGGGGAATCCACAGATACGCAGTATTTT	CASSWGGESTDTQYF
TRBJ1-5	medium-sized	TRBV12-5	.	TGTGCTAGTGGTACGATCCGACAGGGCAATCAGCCCCAGCATTTT	CASGTIRQGNQPQHF
TRBJ2-1	.	TRBV19	.	TGTGCCAGTAGTATGATCAGCGGGCCCTACAATGAGCAGTTCTTC	CASSMISGPYNEQFF
TRBJ2-1	medium-sized	TRBV19	.	TGTGCCAGTAGTTCGGCTAGGGGAGATGAGCAGTTCTTC	CASSSARGDEQFF
TRBJ2-5	medium-sized	TRBV10-3	.	TGTGCCATCAGTGAGTCGACGGCAGCAGAGACCCAGTACTTC	CAISESTAAETQYF
TRBJ2-1	medium-sized	TRBV2	.	TGTGCCAGCAGTGTTGGCGGAGGTGAGCAGTTCTTC	CASSVGGGEQFF
TRBJ1-5	.	TRBV28	TRBD1	TGTGCCAGCAAGACGACAGGGGGCATGAGCAGTCAACCCCAGCATTTT	CASKTTGGMSSQPQHF
TRBJ2-7	.	TRBV11-3	.	TGTGCCAGCAGTAGGGACTCTTATGAACAGTACTTC	CASSRDSYEQYF
TRBJ1-5	large	TRBV19	.	TGTGCCAGTAGTATATCTCGGGGGATTGACAATCAGCCCCAGCATTTT	CASSISRGIDNQPQHF
TRBJ1-3	.	TRBV27	.	TGTGCCAGCAGTTTTTCAGGGATTGGACCCCCCATATATTTT	CASSFSGIGPPIYF
TRBJ1-1	once	TRBV12-3/TRBV12-4	.	TGTGCCAGCAGGGTTAGGGATAGTTCGGACCGGAACACTGAAGCTTTCTTT	CASRVRDSSDRNTEAFF
TRBJ1-2	.	TRBV4-1	.	TGCGCCAGCAGGCAAGGTCGCCTAGCAGGAGGCTACACCTTC	CASRQGRLAGGYTF
TRBJ2-1	.	TRBV28	.	TGTGCCAGCAGTTTGACTAAAGGGGGGTATGATGAGCAGTTCTTC	CASSLTKGGYDEQFF
TRBJ1-5	hyperexpanded	TRBV27	.	TGTGCCAGCAGTTTATCGCGCAGCTATAGCAATCAGCCCCAGCATTTT	CASSLSRSYSNQPQHF
TRBJ1-1	large	TRBV6-1	.	TGTGCCAGCACCAAGGACCTAGTGGACACTGAAGCTTTCTTT	CASTKDLVDTEAFF
TRBJ2-1	large	TRBV19	.	TGTGCCAGTAGTAGTAGGGGGGACAGAATGAGTGAGCAGTTCTTC	CASSSRGDRMSEQFF
TRBJ1-1	large	TRBV18	TRBD1	TGTGCCAGCTCACTCGACAGGGGGAAGTCTGAAGCTTTCTTT	CASSLDRGKSEAFF
TRBJ1-2	.	TRBV27	.	TGTGCCAGCAGAAAGCGGGAGGGGAATGGCTACACCTTC	CASRKREGNGYTF
TRBJ2-1	.	TRBV6-4	.	TGTGCCAGCAGTGATGCCTGGGGAAACTATGCTGAGCAGTTCTTC	CASSDAWGNYAEQFF
TRBJ1-1	large	TRBV20-1	.	TGCAGTGCAGGGAAAAAGAACACTGAAGCTTTCTTT	CSAGKKNTEAFF
TRBJ2-1	.	TRBV11-2	.	TGTGCCAGCAGTCCCGACTGGGGGGGCGCTGCTGAGCAGTTCTTC	CASSPDWGGAAEQFF
TRBJ2-1	.	TRBV11-2	.	.	CASSFYICSASSRGLADNEQFF
TRBJ1-3	medium-sized	TRBV29-1	.	TGCAGCGTGGGGGCAGACAGAAGCTCTGGAAACACCATATATTTT	CSVGADRSSGNTIYF
TRBJ1-1	once	TRBV29-1	TRBD1	TGCAGCGCCAAACGACAGGGCCCGGGGACTGAAGACTTCTTT	CSAKRQGPGTEDFF
TRBJ2-2	.	TRBV20-1	TRBD2	TGCAGTGCTAGAGGTGGAATAGCGGGGGCCTCGAACACCAGGAAGCTGTTTTTT	CSARGGIAGASNTRKLFF
TRBJ2-5	.	TRBV3-1	.	TGTGCCAGAAGCCCGAGGACCGGGAGAGAGCCACAGTACTTC	CARSPRTGREPQYF
TRBJ2-5	.	TRBV4-2	.	TGTGCCAGCAGCCAAGACGAGGGGTACCAAGACACCCAGTACTTT	CASSQDEGYQDTQYF
TRBJ2-1	.	TRBV28	TRBD2	TGTGCCAGCAGTTTCGCTAGCGGGGGGTATGGTGAGCAGTTCTTC	CASSFASGGYGEQFF
TRBJ2-1	once	TRBV6-2/TRBV6-3	TRBD2	TGTGCCAGCAGCGACGGGCTAGCGGACAATGAGCAGTTCTTC	CASSDGLADNEQFF
TRBJ1-1	.	TRBV20-1	.	TGCAGCGCTAAGTTCGCGCCCTCGATCCCGAACACTGAAGCTTTCTTT	CSAKFAPSIPNTEAFF
TRBJ2-3	large	TRBV20-1	TRBD2	TGCAGTGCTAGAGGAAGCGGGAGGGCCATAGATACGCAGTATTTT	CSARGSGRAIDTQYF
TRBJ2-1	.	TRBV20-1	.	TGCAGTGCTAGAGATACCACTGGCGAAGGGGCCCGACACAATGAGCAGTTCTTC	CSARDTTGEGARHNEQFF
TRBJ2-1	large	TRBV2	.	TGTGCCAGCAGTAGGGCCGATGAGCAGTTCTTC	CASSRADEQFF
TRBJ2-7	.	TRBV7-2	.	TGTGCCAGCAGCTTAGCAGGGGAGCCTGACGAGCAGTACTTC	CASSLAGEPDEQYF